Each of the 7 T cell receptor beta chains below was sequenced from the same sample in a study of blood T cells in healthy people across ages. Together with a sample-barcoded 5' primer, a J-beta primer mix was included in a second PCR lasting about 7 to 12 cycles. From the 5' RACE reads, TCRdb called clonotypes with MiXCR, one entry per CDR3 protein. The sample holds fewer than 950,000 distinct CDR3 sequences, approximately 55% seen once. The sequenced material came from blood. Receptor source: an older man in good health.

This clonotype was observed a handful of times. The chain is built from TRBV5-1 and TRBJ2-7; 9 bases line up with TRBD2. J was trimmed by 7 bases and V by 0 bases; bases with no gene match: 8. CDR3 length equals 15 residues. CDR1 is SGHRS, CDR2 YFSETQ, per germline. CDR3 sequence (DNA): TGCGCCAGCAGCTTGGTTCTAGCGGGAAATAGAGAGCAGTACTTC. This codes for CASSLVLAGNREQYF.

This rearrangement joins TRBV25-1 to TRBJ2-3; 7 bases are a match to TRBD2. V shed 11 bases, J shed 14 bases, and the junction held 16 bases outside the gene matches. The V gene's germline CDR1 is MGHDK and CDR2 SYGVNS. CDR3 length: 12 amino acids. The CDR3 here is CAVSGLGRYAYF. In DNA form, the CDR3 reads TGTGCCGTTAGCGGGTTGGGGAGATACGCGTATTTT. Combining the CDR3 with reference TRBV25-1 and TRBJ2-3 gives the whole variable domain EADIYQTPRYLVIGTGKKITLECSQTMGHDKMYWYQQDPGMELHLIHYSYGVNSTEKGDLSSESTVSRIRTEHFPLTLESARPSHTSQYLCAVSGLGRYAYFGPGTRLTVL.

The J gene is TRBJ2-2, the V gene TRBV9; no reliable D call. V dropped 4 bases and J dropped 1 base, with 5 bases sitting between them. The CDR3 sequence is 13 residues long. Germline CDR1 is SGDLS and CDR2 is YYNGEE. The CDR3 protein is CASSIRNTGELFF. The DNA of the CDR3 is TGTGCCAGCAGCATAAGGAACACCGGGGAGCTGTTTTTT.

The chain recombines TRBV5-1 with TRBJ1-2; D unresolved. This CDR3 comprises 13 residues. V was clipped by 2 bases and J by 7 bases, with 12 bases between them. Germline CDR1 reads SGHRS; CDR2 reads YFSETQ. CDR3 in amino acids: CASSFSRPIGYTF. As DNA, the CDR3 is TGCGCCAGCAGCTTTTCGCGTCCGATTGGCTACACCTTC.

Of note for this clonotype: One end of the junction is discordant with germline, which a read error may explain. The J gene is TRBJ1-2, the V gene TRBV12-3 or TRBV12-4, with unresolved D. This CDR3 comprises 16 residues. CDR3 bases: TGTGCCAGCAGTTTAAGCGGACCACACGGAAGCTATGGCTGCACCTTC. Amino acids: CASSLSGPHGSYGCTF.

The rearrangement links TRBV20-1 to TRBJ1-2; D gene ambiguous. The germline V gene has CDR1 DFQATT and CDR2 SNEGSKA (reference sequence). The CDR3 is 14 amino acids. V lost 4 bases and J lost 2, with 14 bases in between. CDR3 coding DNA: TGCAGTGCTAAGCCGCCGGGAGCCAACTATGGCTACACCTTC. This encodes CSAKPPGANYGYTF.

The CDR3 bases are TGCGCCAGCAGCCCCCGTCCGGGACTAGCGGCGTACGAGCAGTACTTC. Protein sequence: CASSPRPGLAAYEQYF. The rearrangement links TRBV5-1 to TRBJ2-7, with TRBD2 matching 11 bases. The V gene end was trimmed by 4 bases and the J gene end by 4 bases; junction bases not matched to a gene: 10. The CDR3 loop spans 16 amino acids. Germline V gene data show CDR1 as SGHRS and CDR2 as YFSETQ. The variable domain in full, completed from reference TRBV5-1 and TRBJ2-7, reads KAGVTQTPRYLIKTRGQQVTLSCSPISGHRSVSWYQQTPGQGLQFLFEYFSETQRNKGNFPGRFSGRQFSNSRSEMNVSTLELGDSALYLCASSPRPGLAAYEQYFGPGTRLTVT.